The rows below give T cell receptor beta chains drawn from one sample of a study of technical replicates of blood from several donors. TCRdb's table, derived via immunoSEQ multiplex PCR, lists solely in-frame clones and lacks some. This repertoire shows approximately 70,000 clones, about 97% found once; its top ten account for 0.25% to 0.3%. Sequencing was performed on T cells isolated from PBMCs. The receptors were sampled from a human donor in good health. The CDR3 runs from the conserved cysteine through the conserved F or W. Fields, in order: clone size, CDR3 length, V gene, J gene, D gene, CDR3 protein, CDR3 DNA. A D gene is named only where the DNA matches it firmly. Clone size appears in some rows only: once, few, many, or a class for an expanded clone.

size: .
length: 16
V: TRBV28
J: TRBJ2-5
D: TRBD1
CDR3: CASSSPGTGGGETQYF
DNA: TGTGCCAGCAGTTCTCCGGGGACAGGGGGAGGTGAGACCCAGTACTTC

size: .
length: 18
V: TRBV4-2
J: TRBJ1-6
D: TRBD1
CDR3: CASSQVPLRDRVNSPLHF
DNA: TGTGCCAGCAGCCAAGTCCCCTTGCGGGACAGGGTTAATTCACCCCTCCACTTT

size: .
length: 13
V: TRBV30
J: TRBJ1-5
D: .
CDR3: CAWGKTANQPQHF
DNA: TGTGCCTGGGGGAAGACAGCTAATCAGCCCCAGCATTTT

size: .
length: 17
V: TRBV7-9
J: TRBJ2-3
D: TRBD2
CDR3: CASSFQGLASSTDTQYF
DNA: TGTGCCAGCAGCTTCCAGGGACTAGCGTCTAGCACAGATACGCAGTATTTT

size: .
length: 15
V: TRBV19
J: TRBJ1-3
D: .
CDR3: CASTQRDLSGNTIYF
DNA: TGTGCCAGTACCCAACGGGATCTCTCTGGAAACACCATATATTTT

size: .
length: 11
V: TRBV19
J: TRBJ2-7
D: .
CDR3: CASSIGYEQYF
DNA: TGTGCCAGTAGTATCGGCTACGAGCAGTACTTC

size: .
length: 13
V: TRBV5-1
J: TRBJ1-5
D: .
CDR3: CASSTSGSQPQHF
DNA: TGCGCCAGCAGCACGTCAGGGTCTCAGCCCCAGCATTTT

size: .
length: 13
V: TRBV2
J: TRBJ2-7
D: TRBD1
CDR3: CASNGRGLDEQYF
DNA: TGTGCCAGCAATGGCAGGGGGCTAGACGAGCAGTACTTC

size: .
length: 14
V: TRBV9
J: TRBJ1-5
D: TRBD1
CDR3: CASSSTGSGQPQHF
DNA: TGTGCCAGCAGCTCGACAGGGTCAGGTCAGCCCCAGCATTTT

size: .
length: 15
V: TRBV9
J: TRBJ1-4
D: .
CDR3: CASSPPGGANEKLFF
DNA: TGTGCCAGCAGCCCCCCGGGCGGGGCTAATGAAAAACTGTTTTTT

size: .
length: 12
V: TRBV11-2
J: TRBJ2-1
D: .
CDR3: CASSQVDNEQFF
DNA: TGTGCCAGCAGCCAAGTAGACAATGAGCAGTTCTTC

size: .
length: 13
V: TRBV30
J: TRBJ1-2
D: .
CDR3: CAWSTRSNYGYTF
DNA: TGTGCCTGGAGTACCAGAAGTAACTATGGCTACACCTTC

size: .
length: 17
V: TRBV5-6
J: TRBJ2-2
D: TRBD2
CDR3: CASSSQTSGSNTGELFF
DNA: TGTGCCAGCAGCTCACAGACTAGCGGGTCGAACACCGGGGAGCTGTTTTTT

size: .
length: 15
V: TRBV2
J: TRBJ2-5
D: TRBD2
CDR3: CASARLAGGQETQYF
DNA: TGTGCCAGCGCCAGACTAGCGGGAGGGCAAGAGACCCAGTACTTC

size: .
length: 13
V: TRBV12-5
J: TRBJ2-3
D: .
CDR3: CASGLVRGDTQYF
DNA: TGTGCTAGTGGTTTGGTACGAGGAGATACGCAGTATTTT

size: .
length: 13
V: TRBV29-1
J: TRBJ1-1
D: TRBD1
CDR3: CSVETGGNTEAFF
DNA: TGCAGCGTTGAAACAGGGGGGAACACTGAAGCTTTCTTT

size: .
length: 15
V: TRBV7-9
J: TRBJ1-2
D: .
CDR3: CASSLAYAGNYGYTF
DNA: TGTGCCAGCAGCTTAGCATACGCCGGTAACTATGGCTACACCTTC

size: .
length: 15
V: TRBV19
J: TRBJ2-3
D: TRBD1
CDR3: CASRGPGTGDDTQYF
DNA: TGTGCCAGTAGGGGACCCGGGACAGGAGACGATACGCAGTATTTT

size: .
length: 15
V: TRBV28
J: TRBJ2-3
D: .
CDR3: CASSFTQGLTDTQYF
DNA: TGTGCCAGCAGTTTCACTCAGGGGCTGACAGATACGCAGTATTTT

size: once
length: 15
V: TRBV9
J: TRBJ1-2
D: TRBD1
CDR3: CASSAGQGLGYGYTF
DNA: TGTGCCAGCAGCGCCGGACAGGGCCTGGGCTATGGCTACACCTTC